There are a few counts of the clone carrying this T cell receptor (beta chain). Its antigen is not identified. Stability of Graves' hyperthyroidism was defined as absent ophthalmopathy progression within 18 months. These patients, aged 18 to 65, had recently diagnosed hyperthyroidism lasting under 2 months. Diagnoses used clinical symptoms, serum thyroxine and TRAb, thyroid ultrasound and orbital computed tomography. Looked up from germline, CDR1 is MGHRA and CDR2 is YSYEKL. V shed 3 bases and J shed 5 bases, with 19 bases lying between them. The CDR3 length is 16 residues. This sample stems from a study of T cells in Graves' hyperthyroidism and ophthalmopathy. General study points: Model predictions of ophthalmopathy came a median around 7.1 months before onset.

RNA transcripts were the template for amplifying TCR beta CDR3 regions. In the first-round RT-PCR of the TCR CDR3, the HTBI primer set was used. From the multiplex PCR reads, TCRdb called clonotypes with MiXCR, one entry per CDR3 protein. The sample carries around 500,000 distinct CDR3 sequences, approximately 15% recorded once. Material: blood. This chain connects TRBV4-1 to TRBJ2-5; the D gene could be TRBD1 or TRBD2 (6 bases each). The clonotype originates from a woman younger than 30 with Graves' hyperthyroidism. CDR3 region: CASSQRGASTWETQYF. CDR3 DNA: TGCGCCAGCAGCCAGAGGGGGGCCAGTACCTGGGAGACCCAGTACTTC.